Reported below is one T cell receptor beta chain. The CDR3 totals 15 residues. V gave up 6 bases and J gave up 1 base, with 16 bases separating them. CDR1 is MNHNS, CDR2 SASEGT, per germline. The data were obtained in a study of T cell changes during pregnancy in multiple sclerosis. Profiling relied on immunoSEQ multiplex PCR, and the TCRdb table lists in-frame clones only, not all of them. The table shows under 40,000 clones, with about 90% occurring only once. The sequence was obtained from a female donor with multiple sclerosis, enrolled in a pregnancy study. The chain combines TRBV6-1 with TRBJ2-7, with D perhaps matching TRBD2 (6 bases). Material: CD8+ T cells from peripheral blood mononuclear cells, obtained before pregnancy. The CDR3 region has the DNA TGTGCCAGCAGGGAGCCCGGGACTGTGTCCTACGAGCAGTACTTC. This encodes CASREPGTVSYEQYF.